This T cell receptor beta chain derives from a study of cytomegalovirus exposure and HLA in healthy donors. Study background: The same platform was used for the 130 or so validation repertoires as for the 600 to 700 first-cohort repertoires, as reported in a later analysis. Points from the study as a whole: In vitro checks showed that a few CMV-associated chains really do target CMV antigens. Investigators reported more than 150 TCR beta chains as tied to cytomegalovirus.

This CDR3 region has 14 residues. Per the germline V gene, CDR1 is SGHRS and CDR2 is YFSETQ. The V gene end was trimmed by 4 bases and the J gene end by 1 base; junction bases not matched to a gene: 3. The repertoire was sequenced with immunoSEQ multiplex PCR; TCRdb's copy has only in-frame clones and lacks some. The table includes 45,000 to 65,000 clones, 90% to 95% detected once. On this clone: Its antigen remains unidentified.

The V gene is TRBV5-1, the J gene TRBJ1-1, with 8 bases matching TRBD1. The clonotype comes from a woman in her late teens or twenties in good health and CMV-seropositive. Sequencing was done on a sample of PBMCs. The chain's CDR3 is CASSPGQANTEAFF. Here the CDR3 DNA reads TGCGCCAGCAGCCCGGGACAGGCGAACACTGAAGCTTTCTTT.